The TCR beta chain described here comes from a study of blood T cell repertoires in COVID-19. Participants spanned ages roughly 18 to 95 years and resided in roughly 26 US areas. Within 2 weeks before study entry, exposed participants met a COVID-19 case. This clone was seen once. Between the trimmed V and J ends, which lost 11 bases and 0 bases, there was a span of 14 bases. The CDR3 sequence is 14 residues long. Looked up from germline, CDR1 is MNHEY and CDR2 is SVGAGI. The repertoire was sequenced with immunoSEQ multiplex PCR; TCRdb's copy has only in-frame clones and lacks some. The sample gives more than 350,000 clones, over 75% of which show up once; approximately 1.5% is in the top ten.

The chain links TRBV6-5 to TRBJ1-5, with D perhaps matching TRBD1 (5 bases). The clonotype originates from a woman between 18 and 29 years old who had been exposed to COVID-19. Input material: PBMCs or T cells enriched from blood (not recorded which). The CDR3: CAVRGTGSNQPQHF. CDR3 DNA: TGTGCCGTGAGAGGAACAGGTAGCAATCAGCCCCAGCATTTT.